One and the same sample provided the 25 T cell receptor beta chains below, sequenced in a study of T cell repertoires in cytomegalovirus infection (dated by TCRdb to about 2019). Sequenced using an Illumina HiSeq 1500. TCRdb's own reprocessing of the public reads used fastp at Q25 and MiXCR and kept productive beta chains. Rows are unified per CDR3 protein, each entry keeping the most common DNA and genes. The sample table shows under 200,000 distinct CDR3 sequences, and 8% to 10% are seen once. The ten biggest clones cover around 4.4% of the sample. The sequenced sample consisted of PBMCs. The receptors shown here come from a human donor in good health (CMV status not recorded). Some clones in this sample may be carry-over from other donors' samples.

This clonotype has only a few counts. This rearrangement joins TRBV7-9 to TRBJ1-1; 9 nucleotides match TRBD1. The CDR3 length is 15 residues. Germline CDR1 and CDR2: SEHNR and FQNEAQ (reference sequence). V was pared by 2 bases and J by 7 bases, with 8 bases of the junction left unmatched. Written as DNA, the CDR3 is TGTGCCAGCAGCTTAAAACAGGGGGCCGGGCTTGAAGCTTTCTTT. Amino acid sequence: CASSLKQGAGLEAFF.

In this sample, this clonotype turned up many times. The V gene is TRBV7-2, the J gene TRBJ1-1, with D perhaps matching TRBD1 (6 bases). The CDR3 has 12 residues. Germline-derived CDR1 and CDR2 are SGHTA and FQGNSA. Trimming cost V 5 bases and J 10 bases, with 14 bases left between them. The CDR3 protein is CASSITGRVAFF. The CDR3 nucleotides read TGTGCCAGCAGCATTACAGGGAGGGTAGCTTTCTTT.

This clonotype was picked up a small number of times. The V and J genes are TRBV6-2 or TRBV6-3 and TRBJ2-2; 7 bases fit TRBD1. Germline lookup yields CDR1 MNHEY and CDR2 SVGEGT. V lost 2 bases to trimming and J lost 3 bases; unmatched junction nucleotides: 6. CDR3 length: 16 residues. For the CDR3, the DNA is TGTGCCAGCAGTTACACCTGGACAGGTGACACCGGGGAGCTGTTTTTT. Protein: CASSYTWTGDTGELFF.

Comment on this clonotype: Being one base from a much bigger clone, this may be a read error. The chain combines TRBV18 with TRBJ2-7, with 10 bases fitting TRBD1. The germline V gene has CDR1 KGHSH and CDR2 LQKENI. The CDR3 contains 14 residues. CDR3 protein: CASSPRQGANEQNF. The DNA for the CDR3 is TGTGCCAGCTCACCCAGACAGGGGGCTAATGAGCAGAACTTC. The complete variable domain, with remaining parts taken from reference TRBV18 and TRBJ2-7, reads NAGVMQNPRHLVRRRGQEARLRCSPMKGHSHVYWYRQLPEEGLKFMVYLQKENIIDESGMPKERFSAEFPKEGPSILRIQQVVRGDSAAYFCASSPRQGANEQNFGPGTRLTVT.

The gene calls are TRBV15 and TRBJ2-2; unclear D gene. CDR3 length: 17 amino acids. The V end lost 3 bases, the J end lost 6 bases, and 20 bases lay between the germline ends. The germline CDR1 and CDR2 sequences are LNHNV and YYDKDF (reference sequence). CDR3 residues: CATSRDPIITTAGELFF. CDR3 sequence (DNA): TGTGCCACCAGCAGGGACCCCATTATCACTACGGCCGGGGAGCTGTTTTTT.

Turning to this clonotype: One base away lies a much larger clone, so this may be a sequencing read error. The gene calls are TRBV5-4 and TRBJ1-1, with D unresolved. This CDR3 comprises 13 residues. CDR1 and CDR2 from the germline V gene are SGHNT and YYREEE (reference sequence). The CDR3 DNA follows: TGTGCCAACAGCACCGATGGAGTCACTGAAGCTTTCTTT. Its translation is CANSTDGVTEAFF. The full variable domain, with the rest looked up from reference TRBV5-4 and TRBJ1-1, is ETGVTQSPTHLIKTRGQQVTLRCSSQSGHNTVSWYQQALGQGPQFIFQYYREEENGRGNFPPRFSGLQFPNYSSELNVNALELDDSALYLCANSTDGVTEAFFGQGTRLTVV.

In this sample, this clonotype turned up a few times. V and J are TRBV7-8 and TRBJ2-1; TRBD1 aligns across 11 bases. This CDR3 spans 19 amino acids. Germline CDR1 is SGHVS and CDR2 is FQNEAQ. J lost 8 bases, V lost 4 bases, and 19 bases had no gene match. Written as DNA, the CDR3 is TGTGCCAGCAGCTCCCCGAGTGGGACAGGGGGGATTGGACGGGATGAGCAGTTCTTC. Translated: CASSSPSGTGGIGRDEQFF.

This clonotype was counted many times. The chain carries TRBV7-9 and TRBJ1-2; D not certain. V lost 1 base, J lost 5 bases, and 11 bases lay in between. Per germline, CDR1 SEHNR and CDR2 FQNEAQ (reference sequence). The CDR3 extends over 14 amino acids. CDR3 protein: CASSLGRSAYGYTF. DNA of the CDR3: TGTGCCAGCAGCTTAGGTCGCTCGGCATATGGCTACACCTTC.

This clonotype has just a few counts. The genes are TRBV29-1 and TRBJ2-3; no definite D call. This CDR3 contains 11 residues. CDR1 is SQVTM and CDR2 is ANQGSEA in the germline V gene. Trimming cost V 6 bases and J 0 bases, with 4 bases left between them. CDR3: CSVLSTDTQYF. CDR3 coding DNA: TGCAGCGTCCTGAGCACAGATACGCAGTATTTT.

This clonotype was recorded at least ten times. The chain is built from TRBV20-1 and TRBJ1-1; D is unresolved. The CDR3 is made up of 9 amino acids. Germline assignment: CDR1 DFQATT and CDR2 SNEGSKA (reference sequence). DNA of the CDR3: TGCCAGGCAGAGACTGAAGCTTTCTTT. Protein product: CQAETEAFF.

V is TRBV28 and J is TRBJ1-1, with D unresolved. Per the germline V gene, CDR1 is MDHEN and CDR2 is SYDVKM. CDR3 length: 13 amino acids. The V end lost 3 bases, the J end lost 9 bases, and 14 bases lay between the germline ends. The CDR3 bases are TGTGCCAGCAGTTTCTCGCCTGAACGGAAAGCTTTCTTT. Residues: CASSFSPERKAFF.

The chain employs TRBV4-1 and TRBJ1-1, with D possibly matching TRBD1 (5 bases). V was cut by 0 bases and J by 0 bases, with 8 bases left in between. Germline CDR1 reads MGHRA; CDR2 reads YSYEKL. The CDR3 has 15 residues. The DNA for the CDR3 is TGCGCCAGCAGCCAAGAAGGGGCGATGAACACTGAAGCTTTCTTT. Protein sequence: CASSQEGAMNTEAFF.

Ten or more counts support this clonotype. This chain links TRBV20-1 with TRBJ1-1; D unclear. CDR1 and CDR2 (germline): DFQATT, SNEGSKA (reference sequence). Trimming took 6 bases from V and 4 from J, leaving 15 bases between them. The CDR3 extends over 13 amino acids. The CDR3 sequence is CSASIVGPTEAFF. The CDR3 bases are TGCAGTGCCTCAATTGTTGGGCCCACTGAAGCTTTCTTT.

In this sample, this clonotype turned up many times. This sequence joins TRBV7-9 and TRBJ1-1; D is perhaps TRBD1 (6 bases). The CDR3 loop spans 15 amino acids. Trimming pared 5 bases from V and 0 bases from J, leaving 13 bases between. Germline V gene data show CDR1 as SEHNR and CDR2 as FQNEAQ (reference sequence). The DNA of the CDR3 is TGTGCCAGCAGCCCTAAGGACAGTTTGAACACTGAAGCTTTCTTT. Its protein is CASSPKDSLNTEAFF.

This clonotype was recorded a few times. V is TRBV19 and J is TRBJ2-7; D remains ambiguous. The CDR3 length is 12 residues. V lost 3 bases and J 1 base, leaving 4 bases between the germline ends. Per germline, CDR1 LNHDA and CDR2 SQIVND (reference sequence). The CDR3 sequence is CASSMGSYEQYF. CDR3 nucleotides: TGTGCCAGTAGTATGGGTTCCTACGAGCAGTACTTC.

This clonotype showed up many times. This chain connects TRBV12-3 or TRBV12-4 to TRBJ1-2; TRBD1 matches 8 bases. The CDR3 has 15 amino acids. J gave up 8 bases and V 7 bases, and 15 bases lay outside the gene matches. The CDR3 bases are TGTGCCAGCACCCCAGGGGGCAGGGGGCCACGGGGCTACACCTTC. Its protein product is CASTPGGRGPRGYTF.

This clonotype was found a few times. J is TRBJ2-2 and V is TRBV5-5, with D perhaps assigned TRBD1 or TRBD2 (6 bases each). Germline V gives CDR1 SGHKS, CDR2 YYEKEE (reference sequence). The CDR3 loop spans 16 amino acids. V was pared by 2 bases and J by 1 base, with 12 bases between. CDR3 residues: CASSFYGGQNTGELFF. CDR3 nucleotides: TGTGCCAGCAGCTTTTACGGGGGACAGAACACCGGGGAGCTGTTTTTT.

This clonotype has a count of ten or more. The CDR3 reads CASSYSGHEGSYEQYF. In nucleotides, the CDR3 is TGTGCCAGCAGTTACTCGGGGCATGAGGGATCCTACGAGCAGTACTTC. This chain uses TRBV6-5 with TRBJ2-7; either TRBD1 or TRBD2 may supply D (5 bases each). There are 16 residues in the CDR3. Trimming cost V 0 bases and J 1 base, with 13 bases left between them. CDR1 and CDR2 from the germline V gene are MNHEY and SVGAGI.

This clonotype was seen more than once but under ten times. Here the CDR3 reads CATRLGPNEQFF. In DNA form, the CDR3 reads TGTGCCACTAGACTAGGCCCGAATGAGCAGTTCTTC. The chain recombines TRBV19 with TRBJ2-1, with D perhaps matching TRBD2 (6 bases). In germline, CDR1 is LNHDA, CDR2 SQIVND (reference sequence). The CDR3 has 12 residues. Trimming removed 10 bases from V and 7 bases from J, with 14 bases in between.

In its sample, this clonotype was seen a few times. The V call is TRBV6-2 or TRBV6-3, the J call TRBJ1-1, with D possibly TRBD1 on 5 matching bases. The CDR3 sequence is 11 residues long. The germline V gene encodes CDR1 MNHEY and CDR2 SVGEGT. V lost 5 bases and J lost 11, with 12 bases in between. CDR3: CASSRGGRAFF. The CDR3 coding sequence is TGTGCCAGCAGTCGGGGGGGACGCGCTTTCTTT.

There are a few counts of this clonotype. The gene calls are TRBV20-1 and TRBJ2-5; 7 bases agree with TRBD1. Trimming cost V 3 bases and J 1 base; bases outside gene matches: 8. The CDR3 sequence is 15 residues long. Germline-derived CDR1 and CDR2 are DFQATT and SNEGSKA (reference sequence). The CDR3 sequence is CSASGDSFTQETQYF. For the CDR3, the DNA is TGCAGTGCTAGTGGGGACAGCTTCACCCAAGAGACCCAGTACTTC.

Here the CDR3 reads CATETSGSSYEQYF. The CDR3 DNA follows: TGTGCCACCGAGACTAGCGGCAGCTCCTACGAGCAGTACTTC. The V and J genes are TRBV28 and TRBJ2-7; 9 bases line up with TRBD2. Germline assignment: CDR1 MDHEN and CDR2 SYDVKM. The CDR3 covers 14 residues. V lost 10 bases to trimming and J lost 0 bases; unmatched junction nucleotides: 7.

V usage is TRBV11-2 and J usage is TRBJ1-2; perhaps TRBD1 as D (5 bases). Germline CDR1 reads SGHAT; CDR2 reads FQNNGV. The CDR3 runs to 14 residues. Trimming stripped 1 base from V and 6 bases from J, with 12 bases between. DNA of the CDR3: TGTGCCAGCAGCTTAGTATTCGGGGGAGATGGCTACACCTTC. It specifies CASSLVFGGDGYTF.

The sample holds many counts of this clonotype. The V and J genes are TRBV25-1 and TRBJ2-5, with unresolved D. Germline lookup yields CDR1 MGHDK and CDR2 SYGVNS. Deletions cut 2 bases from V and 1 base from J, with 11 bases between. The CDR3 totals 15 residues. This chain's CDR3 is CASSEGRQFQETQYF. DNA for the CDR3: TGTGCCAGCAGTGAAGGAAGGCAGTTCCAAGAGACCCAGTACTTC. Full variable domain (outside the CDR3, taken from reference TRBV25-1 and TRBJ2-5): EADIYQTPRYLVIGTGKKITLECSQTMGHDKMYWYQQDPGMELHLIHYSYGVNSTEKGDLSSESTVSRIRTEHFPLTLESARPSHTSQYLCASSEGRQFQETQYFGPGTRLLVL.

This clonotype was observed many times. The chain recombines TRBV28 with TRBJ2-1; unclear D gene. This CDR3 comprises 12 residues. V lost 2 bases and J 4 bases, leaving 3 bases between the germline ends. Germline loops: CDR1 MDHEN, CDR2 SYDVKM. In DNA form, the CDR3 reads TGTGCCAGCAGTTTACAGTACAATGAGCAGTTCTTC. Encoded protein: CASSLQYNEQFF.